The 27 T cell receptor beta chains presented below share a single source sample, sequenced in a study of blood T cell repertoires in COVID-19 (dated by TCRdb to about 2020). Library prep was done by the immunoSEQ multiplex PCR assay. Drawn from immuneACCESS, this table holds only the in-frame rearrangements with V and J called that TCRdb kept. Clones are partly lost; checked studies trace under half to an unresolved V gene and leave the rest unexplained. Recorded for this sample are almost 400,000 clones; approximately 88% of them occurred a single time. Of the sample, 0.97% is held by the ten largest clones. Sequences were obtained from PBMCs or T cells enriched from blood (not recorded which). These receptors were taken from a woman younger than 45 with acute COVID-19.

This clone was seen more than once but under ten times. CDR3 protein: CASSPDRHPNYGYTF. CDR3 nucleotide sequence: TGCGCCAGCAGCCCGGACAGGCATCCTAACTATGGCTACACCTTC. V is TRBV23-1 and J is TRBJ1-2, with 7 bases identical to TRBD1. TRBV23-1 is labeled an ORF, and its function is uncertain. V lost 6 bases, J lost 0 bases, and 7 bases stayed unmatched. The CDR3 extends over 15 amino acids.

J is TRBJ2-3 and V is TRBV6-6, with 7 positions matching TRBD1. The CDR3 loop spans 16 amino acids. The V gene end was trimmed by 2 bases and the J gene end by 0 bases; junction bases not matched to a gene: 5. The V gene's germline CDR1 is MNHNY and CDR2 SVGAGI (reference sequence). DNA for the CDR3: TGTGCCAGCAGTTACCGGGGACAGCTCAGCACAGATACGCAGTATTTT. Translation: CASSYRGQLSTDTQYF.

The genes are TRBV4-1 and TRBJ1-1, with 7 bases that match TRBD1. Per germline, CDR1 MGHRA and CDR2 YSYEKL. The CDR3 is made up of 15 amino acids. V was pared by 1 base and J by 1 base, with 3 bases of the junction left unmatched. CDR3 in DNA: TGCGCCAGCAGCCAAGGGGACAGAGAGAACACTGAAGCTTTCTTT. Encoded protein: CASSQGDRENTEAFF.

The chain carries TRBV27 and TRBJ1-6, with D possibly TRBD1 on 5 matching bases. CDR3 size: 15 residues. CDR1 MNHEY and CDR2 SMNVEV come from the germline V gene (reference sequence). V was clipped by 0 bases and J by 13 bases, with 16 bases between them. CDR3 nucleotides: TGTGCCAGCAGTTTATCGTCCAGGGCAGCGAGGCCCCTCCACTTT. As protein: CASSLSSRAARPLHF.

V and J are TRBV2 and TRBJ1-5; TRBD1 matches at 9 bases. Trimming took 3 bases from V and 2 from J; bases not matched to a gene: 5. The CDR3 is 16 amino acids. CDR1 and CDR2 (germline): SNHLY, FYNNEI. Here the CDR3 reads CASSDTGGSGNQPQHF. The CDR3, as DNA: TGTGCCAGCAGTGACACAGGGGGCAGCGGCAATCAGCCCCAGCATTTT.

CDR3 bases: TGTGCCAGCAGCCGACTAGCGGGCATCCAAGAGACCCAGTACTTC. Amino acids: CASSRLAGIQETQYF. This chain links TRBV7-3 with TRBJ2-5; 10 nucleotides align to TRBD2. This CDR3 comprises 15 residues. Trimming at V came to 5 bases and at J to 1 base, leaving 4 bases not matched to a gene. From germline, CDR1 is SGHTA and CDR2 FQGTGA. The variable domain in full, completed from reference TRBV7-3 and TRBJ2-5, reads GAGVSQTPSNKVTEKGKYVELRCDPISGHTALYWYRQSLGQGPEFLIYFQGTGAADDSGLPNDRFFAVRPEGSVSTLKIQRTERGDSAVYLCASSRLAGIQETQYFGPGTRLLVL.

The chain joins TRBV20-1 to TRBJ2-5, with TRBD2 as a possible D gene (5 bases). Germline CDR1 is DFQATT and CDR2 is SNEGSKA (reference sequence). Trimming took off 3 bases at V and 2 bases at J, with 13 bases between the two ends. This CDR3 spans 14 amino acids. Here the CDR3 reads CSASSQRRQETQYF. The CDR3 DNA sequence: TGCAGTGCTAGTTCCCAGCGGAGACAAGAGACCCAGTACTTC.

Only a few counts were recorded for this clone. The V gene is TRBV5-4, the J gene TRBJ1-1; 8 positions match TRBD1. V was pared by 0 bases and J by 1 base, with 2 bases of the junction left unmatched. Germline CDR1 is SGHNT and CDR2 is YYREEE (reference sequence). The CDR3 spans 15 residues. CDR3 residues: CASSLAGTGNTEAFF. The CDR3 DNA is TGTGCCAGCAGCTTGGCCGGGACAGGGAACACTGAAGCTTTCTTT.

The rearrangement joins TRBV4-1 to TRBJ1-3; tentative D call: TRBD1 (5 bases). There are 16 residues in the CDR3. With 0 bases removed from V and 3 bases from J, the gap between germline ends came to 12 bases. Germline CDR1 is MGHRA and CDR2 is YSYEKL. The CDR3 spells CASSQEMAGYGNTIYF. CDR3 DNA: TGCGCCAGCAGCCAAGAAATGGCAGGGTATGGAAACACCATATATTTT.

The chain combines TRBV3-1 (or the pseudogene TRBV3-2) with TRBJ2-3, with a possible D match to TRBD2 (6 bases). Looked up from germline, CDR1 is LGHDT and CDR2 is YNNKEL (reference sequence). Trimming cost V 2 bases and J 11 bases, with 11 bases left between them. CDR3 length: 12 residues. The CDR3 sequence: CASSQRAGLQYF. CDR3 sequence (DNA): TGTGCCAGCAGCCAACGGGCGGGGCTGCAGTATTTT.

As DNA, the CDR3 is TGCGCCAGCAGCTTTGCGGACAGGGTGAACACTGAAGCTTTCTTT. Translation gives CASSFADRVNTEAFF. The V and J genes are TRBV5-1 and TRBJ1-1; 8 bases match TRBD1. J gave up 0 bases and V 2 bases, and 3 bases lay outside the gene matches. The CDR3 length is 15 residues. Germline V lookup: CDR1 SGHRS, CDR2 YFSETQ.

This clone appeared a few times. V usage is TRBV28 and J usage is TRBJ1-2; D remains ambiguous. The germline V gene has CDR1 MDHEN and CDR2 SYDVKM. This CDR3 spans 14 amino acids. V was trimmed by 3 bases and J by 6 bases, leaving 14 bases between them. The DNA of the CDR3 is TGTGCCAGCAGTTTTGGATCTCAGGTGGATGGCTACACCTTC. It codes for CASSFGSQVDGYTF.

This chain uses TRBV21-1 with TRBJ2-7; the table calls TRBD2, which could not be checked here. TRBV21-1 is an annotated pseudogene. There are 17 residues in the CDR3. The CDR3 loop is CASSKVGSGGVPYEQYF. Written as DNA, the CDR3 is TGTGCCAGCAGCAAAGTTGGGTCGGGGGGTGTTCCCTACGAGCAGTACTTC.

V is TRBV27 and J is TRBJ1-2; 7 nucleotides agree with TRBD1. Germline CDR1 is MNHEY and CDR2 is SMNVEV (reference sequence). CDR3 size: 15 residues. V lost 7 bases, J lost 7 bases, and 15 bases stayed unmatched. CDR3 amino acids: CASNREGGPFGGYTF. CDR3 bases: TGTGCCAGCAATCGGGAAGGGGGCCCATTTGGTGGCTACACCTTC.

This clone was recorded only once. This rearrangement joins TRBV30 to TRBJ1-1, with 9 bases that match TRBD1. Germline V CDR1 and CDR2: GTSNPN, SVGIG (reference sequence). J gave up 4 bases and V 3 bases, and 3 bases lay outside the gene matches. There are 13 residues in the CDR3. CDR3 sequence (DNA): TGTGCCTGGAGAGCGGGACAGGGCACTGAAGCTTTCTTT. Translation: CAWRAGQGTEAFF.

J is TRBJ2-2 and V is TRBV5-1, with 9 bases lining up with TRBD1. CDR3 length equals 15 residues. Trimming at V came to 2 bases and at J to 6 bases, leaving 5 bases not matched to a gene. In germline, CDR1 is SGHRS, CDR2 YFSETQ. The CDR3 coding sequence is TGCGCCAGCAGCTTAATGGACAGGGGCGCCGGGGAGCTGTTTTTT. Amino acid sequence: CASSLMDRGAGELFF.

The CDR3 protein is CASSLVGGQEGYTF. The CDR3 DNA reads as TGCGCCAGCAGCTTGGTCGGGGGGCAGGAGGGCTACACCTTC. V is TRBV5-1 and J is TRBJ1-2; maybe TRBD1 (6 bases). CDR1 and CDR2 from the germline V gene are SGHRS and YFSETQ. V lost 0 bases, J lost 8 bases, and 14 bases lay in between. CDR3 length equals 14 residues.

The rearrangement joins TRBV9 to TRBJ1-3, with no clear D. The V gene lost 2 bases and the J gene lost 4 bases, with 13 bases spanning the gap. The CDR3 sequence is 15 residues long. CDR1 and CDR2 (germline): SGDLS, YYNGEE. CDR3 amino acids: CASSVDPRGGNTIYF. The CDR3 DNA sequence: TGTGCCAGCAGCGTTGACCCCCGGGGAGGAAACACCATATATTTT.

This chain links TRBV7-9 with TRBJ2-1; the D is unclear. Germline values: CDR1 SEHNR, CDR2 FQNEAQ (reference sequence). The V end lost 5 bases, the J end lost 5 bases, and 13 bases lay between the germline ends. The CDR3 has 14 amino acids. CDR3 loop: CASSRPPGHNEQFF. CDR3 nucleotides: TGTGCCAGCAGCCGCCCGCCCGGTCACAATGAGCAGTTCTTC.

The chain recombines TRBV13 with TRBJ1-2, with unresolved D. Per the germline V gene, CDR1 is PRHDT and CDR2 is FYEKMQ (reference sequence). Trimming took off 5 bases at V and 8 bases at J, with 18 bases between the two ends. The CDR3 length is 14 residues. CDR3 in amino acids: CASSRGLDLLGYTF. CDR3 nucleotides: TGTGCCAGCAGCCGTGGCCTAGACTTATTAGGCTACACCTTC.

In its sample, this clone was seen once. V gene TRBV7-6 combines with J gene TRBJ1-1, with a tentative D call TRBD1 (6 bases). V lost 2 bases to trimming and J lost 1 base, with 11 bases between them. The germline V gene encodes CDR1 SGHVS and CDR2 FNYEAQ. The CDR3 is 15 residues long. CDR3 region: CASSLRSDRNTEAFF. The CDR3 DNA is TGTGCCAGCAGCTTAAGGTCGGACAGGAACACTGAAGCTTTCTTT.

This clone was picked up one time. This chain connects TRBV5-6 to TRBJ2-1; 8 bases map to TRBD2. The V gene end was trimmed by 7 bases and the J gene end by 10 bases; junction bases not matched to a gene: 13. The CDR3 length is 14 residues. Germline V gene lookup returns CDR1 SGHDT and CDR2 YYEEEE. The CDR3 protein is CASQVRRGAREQFF. The CDR3 nucleotides are TGTGCCAGCCAAGTGCGGCGGGGGGCCCGCGAGCAGTTCTTC.

The chain has TRBV13 and TRBJ1-2, with D possibly being TRBD1 (6 bases). Germline V gene data show CDR1 as PRHDT and CDR2 as FYEKMQ (reference sequence). V dropped 3 bases and J dropped 2 bases, with 10 bases sitting between them. The CDR3 contains 14 residues. The CDR3 region is CASSFRDTNYGYTF. The CDR3 DNA reads TGTGCCAGCAGCTTCAGGGACACCAACTATGGCTACACCTTC.

This rearrangement joins TRBV5-5 to TRBJ1-5; TRBD1 aligns across 8 bases. This CDR3 is built from 15 residues. Unmatched junction bases numbered 3, after V lost 0 bases and J lost 4 bases. Germline V CDR1 and CDR2: SGHKS, YYEKEE (reference sequence). As DNA, the CDR3 is TGTGCCAGCAGCTTGGATCAGGGGGCGAATCAGCCCCAGCATTTT. This translates into CASSLDQGANQPQHF.

This chain links TRBV19 with TRBJ1-6; D may be TRBD1 (5 bases). Trimming took 10 bases from V and 10 from J, leaving 14 bases between them. The CDR3 contains 12 residues. Germline V gives CDR1 LNHDA, CDR2 SQIVND (reference sequence). CDR3 region: CAIGLGGSPLHF. Here the CDR3 DNA reads TGTGCCATTGGACTGGGGGGATCACCCCTCCACTTT.

This chain connects TRBV21-1 to TRBJ1-4. TRBV21-1 is described as a pseudogene. The CDR3 sequence is 17 residues long. The CDR3 nucleotides are TGTGCCAGCAGCACCCCGGAGGGGCCTGGCACTAATGAAAAACTGTTTTTT. This codes for CASSTPEGPGTNEKLFF.

This chain connects TRBV3-1 (or the pseudogene TRBV3-2) to TRBJ2-3; 10 nucleotides align to TRBD1. Unmatched junction bases numbered 13, after V lost 4 bases and J lost 0 bases. This CDR3 contains 19 residues. Germline V gives CDR1 LGHDT, CDR2 YNNKEL (reference sequence). CDR3 DNA: TGTGCCAGCAGCCGAGCCGGGACAGGGGCTGGAGCTAGCACAGATACGCAGTATTTT. Translating it yields CASSRAGTGAGASTDTQYF.